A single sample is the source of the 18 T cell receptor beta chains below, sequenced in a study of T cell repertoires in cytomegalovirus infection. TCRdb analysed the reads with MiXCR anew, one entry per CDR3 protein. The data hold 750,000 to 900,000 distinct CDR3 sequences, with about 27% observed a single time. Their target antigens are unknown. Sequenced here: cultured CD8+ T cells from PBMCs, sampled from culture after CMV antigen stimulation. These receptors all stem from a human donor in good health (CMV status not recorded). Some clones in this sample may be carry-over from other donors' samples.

CDR3 sequence (DNA): TGTGCCAGCAGTCTGTCAGGGGGCCTTAATGAAAAACTGTTTTTT. Translation gives CASSLSGGLNEKLFF. The chain uses TRBV12-3 or TRBV12-4 and TRBJ1-4; 8 bases match TRBD1. Germline trimming cut 5 bases from V and 4 bases from J; bases unmatched to any gene: 6. CDR3 length equals 15 residues.

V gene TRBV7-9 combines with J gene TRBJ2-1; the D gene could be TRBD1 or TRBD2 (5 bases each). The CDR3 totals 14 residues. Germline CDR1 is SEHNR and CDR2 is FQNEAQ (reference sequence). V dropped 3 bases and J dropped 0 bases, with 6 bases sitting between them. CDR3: CASSFGASYNEQFF. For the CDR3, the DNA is TGTGCCAGCAGCTTCGGGGCCTCCTACAATGAGCAGTTCTTC.

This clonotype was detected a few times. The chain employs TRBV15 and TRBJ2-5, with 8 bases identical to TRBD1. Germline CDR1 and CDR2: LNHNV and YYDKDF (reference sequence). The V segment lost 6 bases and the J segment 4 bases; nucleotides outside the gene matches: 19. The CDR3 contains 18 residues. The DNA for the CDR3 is TGTGCCACCAGGTGGTCCGGGACAGGTGGCCGGCACGGAGAGACCCAGTACTTC. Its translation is CATRWSGTGGRHGETQYF.

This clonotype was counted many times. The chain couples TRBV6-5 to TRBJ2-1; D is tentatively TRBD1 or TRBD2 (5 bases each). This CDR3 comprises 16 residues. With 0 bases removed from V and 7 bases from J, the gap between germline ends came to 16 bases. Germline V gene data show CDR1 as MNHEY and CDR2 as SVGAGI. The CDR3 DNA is TGTGCCAGCAGTTACTCCTTGATGGCAGGGAGAAATGAGCAGTTCTTC. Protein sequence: CASSYSLMAGRNEQFF.

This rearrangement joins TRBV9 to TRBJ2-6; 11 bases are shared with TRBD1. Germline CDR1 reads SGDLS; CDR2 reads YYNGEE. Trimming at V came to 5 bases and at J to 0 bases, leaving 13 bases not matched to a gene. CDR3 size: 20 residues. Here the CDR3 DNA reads TGTGCCAGCAGTCACCAAGGCGGGACAGGGGGTTCCTCTGGGGCCAACGTCCTGACTTTC. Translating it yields CASSHQGGTGGSSGANVLTF.

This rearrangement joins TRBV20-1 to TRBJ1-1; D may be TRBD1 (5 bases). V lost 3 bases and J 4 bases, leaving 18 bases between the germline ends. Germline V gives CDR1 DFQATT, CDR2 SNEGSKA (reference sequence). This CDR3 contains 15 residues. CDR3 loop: CSARDIGGMVTEAFF. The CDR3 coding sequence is TGCAGTGCTAGGGACATTGGTGGTATGGTCACTGAAGCTTTCTTT.

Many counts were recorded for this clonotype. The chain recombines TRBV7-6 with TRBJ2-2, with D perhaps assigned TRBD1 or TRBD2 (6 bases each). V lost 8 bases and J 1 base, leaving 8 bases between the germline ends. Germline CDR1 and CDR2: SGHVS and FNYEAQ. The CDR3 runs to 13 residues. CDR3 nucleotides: TGTGCCAGCCGGGGGCAGAACACCGGGGAGCTGTTTTTT. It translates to CASRGQNTGELFF.

CDR3 DNA sequence: TGTGCCAGTAGTATAAATCGCAGGGTTGAGCCCCAGCATTTT. Its translation: CASSINRRVEPQHF. The rearrangement joins TRBV19 to TRBJ1-5, with a weak D call TRBD1 (5 bases). Trimming pared 2 bases from V and 8 bases from J, leaving 13 bases between. CDR1 is LNHDA and CDR2 is SQIVND in the germline V gene (reference sequence). This CDR3 spans 14 amino acids.

CDR3 protein: CASSLGGSQSGYTF. CDR3 bases: TGTGCCAGCAGCTTGGGGGGCTCACAGTCCGGCTACACCTTC. V and J are TRBV7-9 and TRBJ1-2; possible D gene TRBD1, 6 bases. V lost 3 bases and J 8 bases, leaving 16 bases between the germline ends. The CDR3 covers 14 residues. Germline V lookup: CDR1 SEHNR, CDR2 FQNEAQ (reference sequence).

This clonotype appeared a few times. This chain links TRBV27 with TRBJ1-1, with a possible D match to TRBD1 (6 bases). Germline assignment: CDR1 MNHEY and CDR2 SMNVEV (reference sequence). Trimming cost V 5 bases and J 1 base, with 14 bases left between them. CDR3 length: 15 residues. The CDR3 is CASSPQRGGNTEAFF. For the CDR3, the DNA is TGTGCCAGCAGTCCGCAGAGGGGGGGGAACACTGAAGCTTTCTTT.

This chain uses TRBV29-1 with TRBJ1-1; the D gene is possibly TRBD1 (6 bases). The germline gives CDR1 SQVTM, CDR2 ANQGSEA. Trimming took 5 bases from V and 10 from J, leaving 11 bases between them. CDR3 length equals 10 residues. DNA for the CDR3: TGCAGCGTTTCAGGGGCAGGAGCTTTCTTT. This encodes CSVSGAGAFF.

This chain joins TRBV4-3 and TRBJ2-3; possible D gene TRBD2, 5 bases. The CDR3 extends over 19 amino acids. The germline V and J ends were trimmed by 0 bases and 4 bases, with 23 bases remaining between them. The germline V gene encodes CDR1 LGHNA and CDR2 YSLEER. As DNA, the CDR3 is TGCGCCAGCAGCCAAGAAGTCGAGTACGATCCTCTGGAGGCAGATACGCAGTATTTT. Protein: CASSQEVEYDPLEADTQYF.

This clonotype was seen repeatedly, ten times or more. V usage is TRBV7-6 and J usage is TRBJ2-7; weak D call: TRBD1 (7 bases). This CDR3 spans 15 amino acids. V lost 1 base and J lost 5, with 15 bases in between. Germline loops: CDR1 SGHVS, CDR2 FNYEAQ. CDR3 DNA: TGTGCCAGCAGCTTAGGGAGGGGGCTCGTGAACGAGCAGTACTTC. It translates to CASSLGRGLVNEQYF. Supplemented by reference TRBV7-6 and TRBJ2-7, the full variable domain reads GAGVSQSPRYKVTKRGQDVALRCDPISGHVSLYWYRQALGQGPEFLTYFNYEAQQDKSGLPNDRFSAERPEGSISTLTIQRTEQRDSAMYRCASSLGRGLVNEQYFGPGTRLTVT.

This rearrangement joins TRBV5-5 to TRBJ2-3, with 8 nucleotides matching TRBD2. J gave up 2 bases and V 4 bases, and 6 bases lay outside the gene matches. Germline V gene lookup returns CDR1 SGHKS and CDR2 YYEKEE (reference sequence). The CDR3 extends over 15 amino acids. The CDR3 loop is CASSPAGGFTDTQYF. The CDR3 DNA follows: TGTGCCAGCAGCCCGGCGGGGGGATTCACAGATACGCAGTATTTT.

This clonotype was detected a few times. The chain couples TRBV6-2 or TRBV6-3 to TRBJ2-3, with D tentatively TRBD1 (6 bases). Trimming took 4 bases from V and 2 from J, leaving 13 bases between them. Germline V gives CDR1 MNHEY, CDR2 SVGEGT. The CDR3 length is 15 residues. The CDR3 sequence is CASSSLRQDTDTQYF. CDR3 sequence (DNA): TGTGCCAGCAGTTCGTTAAGACAGGACACAGATACGCAGTATTTT.

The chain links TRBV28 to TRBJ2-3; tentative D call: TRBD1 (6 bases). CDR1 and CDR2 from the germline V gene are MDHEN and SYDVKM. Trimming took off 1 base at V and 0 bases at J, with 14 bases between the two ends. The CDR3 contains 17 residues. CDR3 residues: CASSLSPQGGSTDTQYF. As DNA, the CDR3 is TGTGCCAGCAGTTTATCCCCACAGGGCGGTAGCACAGATACGCAGTATTTT.

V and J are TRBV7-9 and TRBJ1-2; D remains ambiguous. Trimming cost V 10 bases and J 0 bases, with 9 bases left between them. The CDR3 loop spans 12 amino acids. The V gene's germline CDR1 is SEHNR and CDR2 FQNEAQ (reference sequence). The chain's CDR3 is CAIGRPNYGYTF. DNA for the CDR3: TGTGCCATAGGTCGCCCTAACTATGGCTACACCTTC.

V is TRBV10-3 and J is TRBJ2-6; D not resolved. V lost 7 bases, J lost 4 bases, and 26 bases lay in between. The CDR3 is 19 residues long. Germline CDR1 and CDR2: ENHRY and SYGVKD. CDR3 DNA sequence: TGTGCCATCAAAGCCTGGGTGGGGTCCCAGTCCTACGGGGCCAACGTCCTGACTTTC. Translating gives CAIKAWVGSQSYGANVLTF.